One sample yielded the 14 T cell receptor beta chains listed below, sequenced in a study of Ad26.COV2.S vaccination and SARS-CoV-2 variants. As for treatment: 19 received Ad26.COV2.S at low or high dose, single or two shots; roughly 5 received placebo; per-sample allocation not given. Sampling occurred on day 63 after the first vaccine or placebo injection. The data were produced by immunoSEQ multiplex PCR, yet TCRdb's version contains in-frame clones alone and is incomplete. This table has 440,000 or so clones, approximately 90% appearing once. The material sequenced was peripheral blood, taken in a trial of Ad26.COV2.S vaccine versus placebo. All receptors come from a person aged 18-60 years who received the Ad26.COV2.S COVID-19 vaccine or a placebo.

The gene calls are TRBV5-4 and TRBJ1-1; D gene unclear. Trimming stripped 4 bases from V and 1 base from J, with 20 bases between. The CDR3 extends over 17 amino acids. Germline V gene data show CDR1 as SGHNT and CDR2 as YYREEE (reference sequence). Written as DNA, the CDR3 is TGTGCCAGCAGCCCCTCGGCTTTGTACAGCCCGAACACTGAAGCTTTCTTT. Amino acids: CASSPSALYSPNTEAFF.

The chain employs TRBV4-1 and TRBJ2-1; 9 positions agree with TRBD2. This CDR3 region has 17 residues. In germline, CDR1 is MGHRA, CDR2 YSYEKL. The J segment lost 7 bases and the V segment lost 0 bases, leaving 10 bases of the junction unmatched. The CDR3 nucleotides are TGCGCCAGCAGCCAAGATGCGACGGCGGGGGGGTTGAATGAGCAGTTCTTC. This gives the protein CASSQDATAGGLNEQFF.

The genes are TRBV28 and TRBJ1-1, with D unclear. The CDR3 extends over 14 amino acids. V lost 2 bases and J lost 0, with 7 bases in between. The germline gives CDR1 MDHEN, CDR2 SYDVKM. CDR3 nucleotide sequence: TGTGCCAGCAGTTTAACCGCGATGAACACTGAAGCTTTCTTT. This sequence encodes CASSLTAMNTEAFF.

The chain carries TRBV19 and TRBJ2-3, with D perhaps matching TRBD1 or TRBD2 (6 bases each). Germline assignment: CDR1 LNHDA and CDR2 SQIVND (reference sequence). This CDR3 has 13 residues. Trimming took 6 bases from V and 2 from J, leaving 9 bases between them. The CDR3 reads CASRRGATDTQYF. The CDR3 nucleotides read TGTGCCAGTAGAAGGGGGGCCACAGATACGCAGTATTTT.

The CDR3 spells CASTLPTGTAEGTIYF. CDR3 coding DNA: TGTGCCAGCACCCTACCGACCGGGACAGCCGAGGGCACCATATATTTT. The chain is built from TRBV19 and TRBJ1-3; 7 bases line up with TRBD1. Germline V gives CDR1 LNHDA, CDR2 SQIVND (reference sequence). Germline trimming cut 9 bases from V and 9 bases from J; bases unmatched to any gene: 20. The CDR3 is 16 residues long.

The chain recombines TRBV5-5 with TRBJ2-4, with D perhaps TRBD1 or TRBD2 (5 bases each). The CDR3 consists of 12 residues. Germline V gives CDR1 SGHKS, CDR2 YYEKEE (reference sequence). The V end lost 3 bases, the J end lost 8 bases, and 9 bases lay between the germline ends. This CDR3 is CASSWGRDIQYF. In DNA, the CDR3 is TGTGCCAGCAGCTGGGGACGTGACATTCAGTACTTC.

The chain combines TRBV27 with TRBJ2-7; 7 positions match TRBD1. With 3 bases clipped from V and 1 base from J, the junction kept 3 bases outside the gene matches. This CDR3 comprises 14 residues. CDR1 is MNHEY and CDR2 is SMNVEV in the germline V gene (reference sequence). CDR3 protein: CASSFEGASYEQYF. The CDR3 nucleotides are TGTGCCAGCAGTTTTGAGGGGGCATCCTACGAGCAGTACTTC.

The chain employs TRBV4-3 and TRBJ1-1; no firm D call. The germline V and J ends were trimmed by 0 bases and 5 bases, with 13 bases remaining between them. The CDR3 totals 15 residues. Germline-derived CDR1 and CDR2 are LGHNA and YSLEER. The DNA for the CDR3 is TGCGCCAGCAGCCAAGAAAACAGCCGTTCGACTGAAGCTTTCTTT. This sequence encodes CASSQENSRSTEAFF.

In the case of this clone: One junction end does not reproduce the germline sequence, and a read error may be involved. The gene calls are TRBV7-9 and TRBJ1-5, with D hard to call. Germline CDR1 reads SEHNR; CDR2 reads FQNEAQ (reference sequence). The CDR3 sequence is 17 residues long. CDR3 nucleotide sequence: TGTGCCAGCAGCCTAGCCCCGGGGTTGGGGAAGAATCAGCCCCAGCATTTT. Translating it yields CASSLAPGLGKNQPQHF.

This chain joins TRBV30 and TRBJ1-2; TRBD1 matches 8 bases. The V and J ends lost 3 bases and 10 bases, in that order; junction bases with no gene match: 16. Germline V gives CDR1 GTSNPN, CDR2 SVGIG (reference sequence). The CDR3 extends over 15 amino acids. The DNA for the CDR3 is TGTGCCTGGAGCGCCGTTGGACAGGGTAAAAAAGACTACACCTTC. Protein product: CAWSAVGQGKKDYTF. Drawing the rest from reference TRBV30 and TRBJ1-2, the complete variable domain is SQTIHQWPATLVQPVGSPLSLECTVEGTSNPNLYWYRQAAGRGLQLLFYSVGIGQISSEVPQNLSASRPQDRQFILSSKKLLLSDSGFYLCAWSAVGQGKKDYTFGSGTRLTVV.

The V gene is TRBV4-1, the J gene TRBJ2-2; no definite D call. V was pared by 4 bases and J by 3 bases, with 12 bases between. This CDR3 region has 15 residues. Germline-derived CDR1 and CDR2 are MGHRA and YSYEKL. For the CDR3, the DNA is TGCGCCAGCAGCCCAGCTAGTGGGTACACCGGGGAGCTGTTTTTT. It yields the protein CASSPASGYTGELFF.

J is TRBJ2-2 and V is TRBV4-3, with 9 bases identical to TRBD1. The CDR3 extends over 17 amino acids. V lost 2 bases to trimming and J lost 7 bases; unmatched junction nucleotides: 11. Germline V CDR1 and CDR2: LGHNA, YSLEER. The CDR3 DNA reads TGCGCCAGCAGCCAATTCTACCGGGACAGGGTCATCGGGGAGCTGTTTTTT. Its protein product is CASSQFYRDRVIGELFF.

This chain's CDR3 is CASRAPGQGGGDTEAFF. The CDR3 DNA reads as TGTGCCAGCAGGGCGCCGGGACAGGGGGGAGGAGACACTGAAGCTTTCTTT. The rearrangement uses TRBV11-2 and TRBJ1-1, with TRBD1 matching 11 bases. V lost 6 bases and J lost 3; bases outside the gene matches: 12. CDR1 and CDR2 from the germline V gene are SGHAT and FQNNGV. This CDR3 has 17 amino acids.

The V call is TRBV30, the J call TRBJ1-3, with a possible D match to TRBD1 (6 bases). Germline V lookup: CDR1 GTSNPN, CDR2 SVGIG (reference sequence). V was trimmed by 2 bases and J by 3 bases, leaving 14 bases between them. The CDR3 extends over 15 amino acids. The CDR3 loop is CAWSKGGAFGNTIYF. The CDR3 DNA reads as TGTGCCTGGAGTAAAGGGGGTGCGTTTGGAAACACCATATATTTT.